These T cell receptor beta chains were read from a single sample in a study of T cell responses to AZD1222 COVID-19 vaccine. The method was immunoSEQ multiplex PCR; TCRdb's version includes in-frame clones alone and lacks a portion of them. The profile shows 65,000 to 80,000 clones, approximately 83% of them singletons. Sequenced material: peripheral blood, taken 28 days after the second AZD1222 dose. Every receptor here comes from an adult who received the AZD1222 COVID-19 vaccine. Both conserved end residues are part of each CDR3. The D gene is left open where the match is weak. Not all rows give a size; the values are once, few, many and, for expanded clones, a class.

V gene	D gene	J gene	CDR3 length	clone size	CDR3 DNA	CDR3 protein
TRBV3-1/TRBV3-2	TRBD2	TRBJ2-1	17	NA	TGTGCCAGCAGCCCGAAGAGGGCTAGCGGGAGGGGCAATGAGCAGTTCTTC	CASSPKRASGRGNEQFF
TRBV11-3	NA	TRBJ2-2	16	NA	TGTGCCAGCAGCTTAGATACGAGGGCGAACACCGGGGAGCTGTTTTTT	CASSLDTRANTGELFF
TRBV14	NA	TRBJ2-6	17	NA	TGTGCCAGCAGCCAAGAAGGGGGGTTGGCTGGGGCCAACGTCCTGACTTTC	CASSQEGGLAGANVLTF
TRBV10-3	NA	TRBJ1-3	13	few	TGTGCCATCCCAGTGGTCTCTGGAAACACCATATATTTT	CAIPVVSGNTIYF
TRBV9	NA	TRBJ2-7	14	NA	TGTGCCAGCAGTCCAGATAGCGGCTCCTACGAGCAGTACTTC	CASSPDSGSYEQYF
TRBV19	TRBD2	TRBJ2-1	19	once	TGTGCCAGTAGTACGGGACTAGCGGGAGCCCTGAGCTCCTACAATGAGCAGTTCTTC	CASSTGLAGALSSYNEQFF
TRBV6-5	TRBD1	TRBJ1-4	13	NA	TGTGCCAGCAAACAGGGGGCGAATGAAAAACTGTTTTTT	CASKQGANEKLFF
TRBV7-2	TRBD2	TRBJ2-5	15	NA	TGTGCCAGCAGCTTAGGTGGGAGGGCCGAAGAGACCCAGTACTTC	CASSLGGRAEETQYF
TRBV19	NA	TRBJ1-1	15	NA	TGTGCCAGTAGGGCCCCAGGGGTGAGGGCGACTGAAGCTTTCTTT	CASRAPGVRATEAFF
TRBV5-1	TRBD1	TRBJ2-3	17	NA	TGCGCCAGCAGCTCCGGATTAACAGGGGCCCGGGCAGATACGCAGTATTTT	CASSSGLTGARADTQYF
TRBV27	NA	TRBJ1-6	15	once	TGTGCCAGCAGTTTCCAGGGGAGGGATAATTCACCCCTCCACTTT	CASSFQGRDNSPLHF
TRBV29-1	NA	TRBJ2-3	16	NA	TGCAGCGTTGAAGAGATGATGACTAGTGTCACAGATACGCAGTATTTT	CSVEEMMTSVTDTQYF
TRBV9	TRBD1	TRBJ1-3	18	NA	TGTGCCAGCAGCCCCAGGACGGGACAGGGGGACTCTGGAAACACCATATATTTT	CASSPRTGQGDSGNTIYF
TRBV9	TRBD1	TRBJ2-7	13	few	TGTGCCAGCAGCGCGACAGGGCCAGGAGAGCAGTACTTC	CASSATGPGEQYF
TRBV11-2	TRBD2	TRBJ2-5	16	NA	TGTGCCAGCAGCCCCTCGTTGGCGGGGGTCCAAGAGACCCAGTACTTC	CASSPSLAGVQETQYF
TRBV18	NA	TRBJ1-1	17	NA	TGTGCCAGCTCCATAAACCACGGGGCCTCGGGGAACACTGAAGCTTTCTTT	CASSINHGASGNTEAFF
TRBV4-1	TRBD1	TRBJ2-1	17	NA	TGCGCCAGCAGCCCAAGATCGACAGGGGGATCCTACAATGAGCAGTTCTTC	CASSPRSTGGSYNEQFF
TRBV29-1	NA	TRBJ1-3	15	NA	TGCAGCGCCGCGACAGGTGCCTTCTCTGGAAACACCATATATTTT	CSAATGAFSGNTIYF
TRBV18	NA	TRBJ1-1	14	NA	TGTGCCAGCTCACCCTCGGGGGTAAACACTGAAGCTTTCTTT	CASSPSGVNTEAFF
TRBV30	NA	TRBJ2-7	14	medium-sized	TGTGCCTGGAGAGGCCGGGGGGCGGCCTACGAGCAGTACTTC	CAWRGRGAAYEQYF
TRBV2	TRBD1	TRBJ1-4	13	many	TGTGCCACCAGACAGGGGGTTCGAGAAAAACTGTTTTTT	CATRQGVREKLFF
TRBV30	TRBD1	TRBJ1-2	13	NA	TGTGCCTGGAGTGTGGGACAGAACTATGGCTACACCTTC	CAWSVGQNYGYTF
TRBV27	NA	TRBJ2-5	13	NA	TGTGCCAGCAGTTTAAGATGGGGGGAGACCCAGTACTTC	CASSLRWGETQYF
TRBV7-2	TRBD1	TRBJ1-1	13	NA	TGTGCCAGCAGCTGGACAGGGGGCACTGAAGCTTTCTTT	CASSWTGGTEAFF
TRBV7-8	NA	TRBJ2-2	14	NA	TGTGCCAGCAGCTTAACCGGAAACACCGGGGAGCTGTTTTTT	CASSLTGNTGELFF
TRBV18	NA	TRBJ1-1	12	NA	TGTGCCAGCTCACCACCGGCTGGGGAGGCTTTCTTT	CASSPPAGEAFF
TRBV21-1	NA	TRBJ2-1	16	NA	TGTGCCAGCAGCAGAAATACAGGGGGAGGGAACAATGAGCAGTTCTTC	CASSRNTGGGNNEQFF
TRBV2	NA	TRBJ1-1	13	once	TGTGCCAGTGTTTCAGAAATGAACACTGAAGCTTTCTTT	CASVSEMNTEAFF
TRBV5-1	TRBD1	TRBJ1-2	17	NA	TGCGCCAGCAGCTCCGGGCGCGGGACAGGGGGCGGTTATGGCTACACCTTC	CASSSGRGTGGGYGYTF
TRBV6-5	NA	TRBJ2-3	15	NA	TGTGCCAGCGGGTCTTTAGCGAGGGCCACAGATACGCAGTATTTT	CASGSLARATDTQYF
TRBV9	NA	TRBJ2-1	15	NA	TGTGCCAGCAGCGTAATCCAGGGTGGTTACAATGAGCAGTTCTTC	CASSVIQGGYNEQFF
TRBV12-3/TRBV12-4	NA	TRBJ1-1	13	once	TGTGCCAGCAGTTTAGCATTGAACACTGAAGCTTTCTTT	CASSLALNTEAFF
TRBV7-2	NA	TRBJ2-5	13	NA	TGTGCCAGCAGCGGACAGCACCAAGAGACCCAGTACTTC	CASSGQHQETQYF
TRBV27	NA	TRBJ2-1	14	NA	TGTGCCAGCAGCCTCCGAAGCTCCTACAATGAGCAGTTCTTC	CASSLRSSYNEQFF
TRBV25-1	NA	TRBJ2-7	12	NA	TGTGCCAGCAGTGAATCCATCGTCGAGCAGTACTTC	CASSESIVEQYF
TRBV14	TRBD1	TRBJ1-2	14	NA	TGTGCCAGCAGCCAAGTACGACAGGGTATTGGCTACACCTTC	CASSQVRQGIGYTF
TRBV6-2/TRBV6-3	NA	TRBJ1-5	14	NA	TGTGCCAGCAGTTCCGGGGGAGGTATTCAGCCCCAGCATTTT	CASSSGGGIQPQHF
TRBV24-1	TRBD1	TRBJ1-2	15	many	TGTGCCACCAGTGATGGAGGGGGCGCGGACTATGGCTACACCTTC	CATSDGGGADYGYTF
TRBV19	NA	TRBJ2-7	12	few	TGTGCCAGTAGTCCCTCCCGGTACGAGCAGTACTTC	CASSPSRYEQYF
TRBV7-2	TRBD1	TRBJ2-5	15	NA	TGTGCCAGCAGCCCTACCGGACAGGGATCGGAGACCCAGTACTTC	CASSPTGQGSETQYF
TRBV7-8	NA	TRBJ1-2	14	NA	TGTGCCAGCAGCTTAGTTGGGCCCCAGAGGGGCTACACCTTC	CASSLVGPQRGYTF
TRBV24-1	NA	TRBJ1-1	13	few	TGTGCCACCAGTGATCGGGAGACGAAAAGGGCTTTCTTT	CATSDRETKRAFF
TRBV27	TRBD2	TRBJ2-7	17	NA	TGTGCCAGCAGTTTATCCGGGTTGACTAGCGGGAACGTGGAGCAGTACTTC	CASSLSGLTSGNVEQYF
TRBV5-1	NA	TRBJ1-2	17	once	TGCGCCAGCAGCCGGGGCGGGAACCTGGAGAGTAACTATGGCTACACCTTC	CASSRGGNLESNYGYTF
TRBV28	TRBD2	TRBJ2-7	14	NA	TGTGCCAGCAGGGGGGGGAGGCCTTCCTACGAGCAGTACTTC	CASRGGRPSYEQYF
TRBV6-5	NA	TRBJ2-7	13	NA	TGTGCCAGCAGTTACTCGGAGGCCTCCGAGCAGTACTTC	CASSYSEASEQYF
TRBV28	NA	TRBJ2-7	17	NA	TGTGCCAGCAGTTTTCGCGCTAGGACACCCCGAGCCTACGAGCAGTACTTC	CASSFRARTPRAYEQYF
TRBV6-5	NA	TRBJ1-1	13	NA	TGTGCCAGCGGGGTGGCCCCGAACACTGAAGCTTTCTTT	CASGVAPNTEAFF
TRBV20-1	NA	TRBJ1-1	13	NA	TGCAGTGCTAGTTTTCAGTTCGACACTGAAGCTTTCTTT	CSASFQFDTEAFF
TRBV28	NA	TRBJ2-2	16	NA	TGTGCCAGCAGTCCCCACCCTCAGGAAAACACCGGGGAGCTGTTTTTT	CASSPHPQENTGELFF
TRBV19	TRBD1	TRBJ1-1	14	NA	TGTGCCAGTAGTTACAGGGGGGAGGATACTGAAGCTTTCTTT	CASSYRGEDTEAFF
TRBV20-1	NA	TRBJ2-7	16	NA	TGCAGTGCTAGTCCTACTCGGAGGGAGAGGGACCTCGAGCAGTACTTC	CSASPTRRERDLEQYF
TRBV6-1	TRBD1	TRBJ2-5	16	once	TGTGCCAGCTGTGGTGCCGACAGGGTCACTGTGGAGACCCAGTACTTC	CASCGADRVTVETQYF
TRBV11-2	TRBD2	TRBJ2-7	15	NA	TGTGCCAGCAGCTCCGCTAGCGGGGGGGACTACGAGCAGTACTTC	CASSSASGGDYEQYF